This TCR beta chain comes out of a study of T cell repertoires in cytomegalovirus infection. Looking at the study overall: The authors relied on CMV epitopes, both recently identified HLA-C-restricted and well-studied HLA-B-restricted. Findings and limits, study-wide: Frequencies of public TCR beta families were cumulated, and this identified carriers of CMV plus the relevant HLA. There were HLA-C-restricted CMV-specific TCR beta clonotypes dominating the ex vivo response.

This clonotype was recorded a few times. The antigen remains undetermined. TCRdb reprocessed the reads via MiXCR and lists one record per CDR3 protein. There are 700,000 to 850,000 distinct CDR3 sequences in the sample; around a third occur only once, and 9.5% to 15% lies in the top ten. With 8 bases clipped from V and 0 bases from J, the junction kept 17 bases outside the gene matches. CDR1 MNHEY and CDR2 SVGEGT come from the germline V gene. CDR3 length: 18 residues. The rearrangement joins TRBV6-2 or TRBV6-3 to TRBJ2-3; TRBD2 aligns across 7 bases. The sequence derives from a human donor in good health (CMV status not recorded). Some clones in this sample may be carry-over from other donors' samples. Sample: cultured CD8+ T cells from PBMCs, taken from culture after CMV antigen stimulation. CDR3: CASLTRDYRSTSTDTQYF. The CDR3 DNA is TGTGCCAGCTTAACTAGGGACTACCGTTCCACTAGCACAGATACGCAGTATTTT.